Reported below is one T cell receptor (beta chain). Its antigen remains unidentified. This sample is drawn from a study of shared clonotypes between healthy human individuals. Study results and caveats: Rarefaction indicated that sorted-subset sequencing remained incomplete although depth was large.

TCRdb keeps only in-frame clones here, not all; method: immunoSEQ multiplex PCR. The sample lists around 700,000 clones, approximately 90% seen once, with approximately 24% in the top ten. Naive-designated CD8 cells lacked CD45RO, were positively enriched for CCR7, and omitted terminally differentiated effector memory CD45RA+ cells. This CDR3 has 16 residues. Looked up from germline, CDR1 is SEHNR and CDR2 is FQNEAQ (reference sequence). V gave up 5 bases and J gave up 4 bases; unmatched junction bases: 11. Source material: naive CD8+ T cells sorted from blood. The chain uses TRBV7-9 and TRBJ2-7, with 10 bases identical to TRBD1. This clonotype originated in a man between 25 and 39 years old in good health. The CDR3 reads CASSPSGQGEMYEQYF. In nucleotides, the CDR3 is TGTGCCAGCAGCCCTTCTGGACAGGGGGAAATGTACGAGCAGTACTTC.